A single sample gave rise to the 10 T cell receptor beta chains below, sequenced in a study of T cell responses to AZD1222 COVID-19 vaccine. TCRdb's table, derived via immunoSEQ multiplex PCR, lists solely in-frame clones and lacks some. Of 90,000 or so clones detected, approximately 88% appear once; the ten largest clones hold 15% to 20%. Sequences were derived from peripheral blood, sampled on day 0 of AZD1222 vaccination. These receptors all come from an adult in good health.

For the CDR3, the DNA is TGTGCCAGCAGCTCCAGGCCAGCGGGAGACGGAAATGAGCAGTTCTTC. Translating it yields CASSSRPAGDGNEQFF. The chain has TRBV7-9 and TRBJ2-1, with 8 nucleotides matching TRBD2. Germline CDR1 and CDR2: SEHNR and FQNEAQ (reference sequence). The CDR3 length is 16 residues. Trimming removed 4 bases from V and 7 bases from J; junction bases left unmatched: 12.

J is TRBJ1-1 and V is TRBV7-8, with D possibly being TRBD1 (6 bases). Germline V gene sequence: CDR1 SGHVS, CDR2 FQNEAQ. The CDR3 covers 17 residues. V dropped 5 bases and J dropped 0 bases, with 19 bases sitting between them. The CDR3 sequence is CASSRYLQGTMNTEAFF. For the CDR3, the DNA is TGTGCCAGCAGCCGGTATTTACAGGGCACGATGAACACTGAAGCTTTCTTT.

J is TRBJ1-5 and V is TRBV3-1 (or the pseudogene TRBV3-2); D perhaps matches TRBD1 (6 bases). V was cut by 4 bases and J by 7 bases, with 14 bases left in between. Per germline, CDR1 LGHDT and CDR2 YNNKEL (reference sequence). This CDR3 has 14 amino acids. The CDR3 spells CASSLTGGEQPQHF. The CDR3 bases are TGTGCCAGCAGCCTAACGGGGGGCGAGCAGCCCCAGCATTTT.

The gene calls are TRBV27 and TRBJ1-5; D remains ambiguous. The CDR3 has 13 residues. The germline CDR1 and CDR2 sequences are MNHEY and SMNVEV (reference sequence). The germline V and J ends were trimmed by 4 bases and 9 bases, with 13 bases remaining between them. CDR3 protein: CASSSSHTWPQHF. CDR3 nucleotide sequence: TGTGCCAGCAGTTCCTCCCACACATGGCCCCAGCATTTT.

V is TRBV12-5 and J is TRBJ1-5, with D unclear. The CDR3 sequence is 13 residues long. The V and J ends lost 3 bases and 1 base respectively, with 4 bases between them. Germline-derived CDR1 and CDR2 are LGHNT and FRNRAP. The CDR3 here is CASGLESNQPQHF. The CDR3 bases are TGTGCTAGTGGTTTAGAGAGCAATCAGCCCCAGCATTTT.

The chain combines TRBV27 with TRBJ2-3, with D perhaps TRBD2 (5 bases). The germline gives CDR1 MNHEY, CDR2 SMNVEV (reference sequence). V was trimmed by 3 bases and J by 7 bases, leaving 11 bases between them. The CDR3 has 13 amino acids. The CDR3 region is CASSFPGWNTQYF. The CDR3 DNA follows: TGTGCCAGCAGTTTTCCGGGGTGGAATACGCAGTATTTT.

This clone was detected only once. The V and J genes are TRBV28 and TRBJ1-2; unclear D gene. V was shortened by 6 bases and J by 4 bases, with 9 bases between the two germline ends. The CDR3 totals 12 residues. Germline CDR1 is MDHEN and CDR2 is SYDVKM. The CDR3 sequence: CASSQTPYGYTF. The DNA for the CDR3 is TGTGCCAGCAGCCAAACTCCCTATGGCTACACCTTC.

The DNA for the CDR3 is TGTGCCTGGAGTGTAGGGTCTGGAAACACCATATATTTT. Amino acids: CAWSVGSGNTIYF. This chain links TRBV30 with TRBJ1-3; no clear D gene. This CDR3 contains 13 residues. The V end lost 0 bases, the J end lost 1 base, and 4 bases lay between the germline ends. Germline loops: CDR1 GTSNPN, CDR2 SVGIG (reference sequence).

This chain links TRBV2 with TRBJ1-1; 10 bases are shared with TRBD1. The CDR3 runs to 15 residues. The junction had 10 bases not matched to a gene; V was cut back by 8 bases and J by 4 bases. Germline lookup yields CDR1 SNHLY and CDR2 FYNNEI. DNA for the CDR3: TGTGCCAGCTCCCGACAGGGGGCTGGGAGCACTGAAGCTTTCTTT. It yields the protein CASSRQGAGSTEAFF.

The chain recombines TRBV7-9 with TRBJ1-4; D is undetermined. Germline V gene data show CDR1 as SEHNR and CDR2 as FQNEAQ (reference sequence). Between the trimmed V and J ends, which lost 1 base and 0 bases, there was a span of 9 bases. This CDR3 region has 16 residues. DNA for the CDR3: TGTGCCAGCAGCTTAGTAACGCTAGCAACTAATGAAAAACTGTTTTTT. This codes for CASSLVTLATNEKLFF.